The 28 T cell receptor beta chains below come from one sample, sequenced in a study of T cells in Graves' hyperthyroidism and ophthalmopathy. Authors of the study amplified TCR beta CDR3 regions from RNA transcripts. The HTBI primer set drove a first-round RT-PCR of the TCR CDR3. A single record per CDR3 protein comes from TCRdb applying MiXCR to the multiplex PCR reads. The sample has hundreds of thousands of distinct CDR3 sequences, nearly 20% seen once. The sample taken for sequencing was blood. The source of these receptors is a middle-aged man with Graves' ophthalmopathy.

V usage is TRBV5-1 and J usage is TRBJ2-7, with a weak D call TRBD2 (5 bases). CDR1 is SGHRS and CDR2 is YFSETQ in the germline V gene. The CDR3 totals 15 residues. The V and J ends lost 4 bases and 3 bases respectively, with 17 bases between them. The CDR3 nucleotides are TGCGCCAGCAGCCACGACGCTGAGGCGGGCTACGAGCAGTACTTC. Translating gives CASSHDAEAGYEQYF.

In this sample, this clonotype turned up a few times. The chain recombines TRBV5-1 with TRBJ1-2; 7 bases line up with TRBD1. With V trimmed by 4 bases and J by 6 bases, 15 bases remained unmatched. This CDR3 is 16 amino acids long. In germline, CDR1 is SGHRS, CDR2 YFSETQ. This CDR3 reads CASSVRAGDRVNGYTF. The CDR3 coding sequence is TGCGCCAGCAGCGTGCGTGCCGGAGACAGGGTAAATGGCTACACCTTC.

This clonotype has more than one count but fewer than ten. The genes are TRBV5-4 and TRBJ2-7, with D possibly called TRBD1 or TRBD2 (5 bases each). Germline values: CDR1 SGHNT, CDR2 YYREEE (reference sequence). The CDR3 has 15 amino acids. Trimming cost V 0 bases and J 7 bases, with 17 bases left between them. The CDR3 spells CASSLDTGPLEEQYF. CDR3 DNA: TGTGCCAGCAGCTTGGACACGGGACCCTTAGAGGAGCAGTACTTC.

The chain employs TRBV10-3 and TRBJ2-1; 7 nucleotides line up with TRBD1. This CDR3 contains 15 residues. Germline V lookup: CDR1 ENHRY, CDR2 SYGVKD. V gave up 8 bases and J gave up 2 bases; unmatched junction bases: 9. For the CDR3, the DNA is TGTGCCATCTCATCCTCCGGGACAGCCTACAATGAGCAGTTCTTC. Amino acid sequence: CAISSSGTAYNEQFF.

The genes are TRBV7-9 and TRBJ2-5, with unresolved D. This CDR3 comprises 12 residues. From germline, CDR1 is SEHNR and CDR2 FQNEAQ (reference sequence). V lost 4 bases, J lost 3 bases, and 6 bases lay in between. The DNA of the CDR3 is TGTGCCAGCAGCTCCTTCGAAGAGACCCAGTACTTC. Encoded protein: CASSSFEETQYF.

This chain uses TRBV10-3 with TRBJ2-2, with TRBD2 as a possible D gene (5 bases). The germline V gene encodes CDR1 ENHRY and CDR2 SYGVKD. The CDR3 loop spans 15 amino acids. Trimming cost V 0 bases and J 0 bases, with 5 bases left between them. CDR3 sequence reads: CAISESLANTGELFF. The CDR3 coding sequence is TGTGCCATCAGTGAGTCACTAGCGAACACCGGGGAGCTGTTTTTT.

This clonotype came up a few times. J is TRBJ1-1 and V is TRBV9; 7 bases line up with TRBD1. The length of the CDR3 is 15 residues. Germline values: CDR1 SGDLS, CDR2 YYNGEE. V lost 4 bases and J lost 1; bases outside the gene matches: 7. The CDR3 DNA reads as TGTGCCAGCAGCTACACCGGGACAGCGAACACTGAAGCTTTCTTT. This gives the protein CASSYTGTANTEAFF.

This clonotype was observed at least ten times. The V and J genes are TRBV7-2 and TRBJ2-5; 9 nucleotides match TRBD2. CDR1 is SGHTA, CDR2 FQGNSA, per germline. V dropped 5 bases and J dropped 7; count of bases not matched to a gene: 11. The length of the CDR3 is 15 residues. This chain's CDR3 is CASSQEGLASGTQYF. The CDR3 DNA follows: TGTGCCAGCAGCCAAGAGGGACTAGCATCGGGGACCCAGTACTTC. Full variable domain (missing parts from reference TRBV7-2 and TRBJ2-5): GAGVSQSPSNKVTEKGKDVELRCDPISGHTALYWYRQSLGQGLEFLIYFQGNSAPDKSGLPSDRFSAERTGGSVSTLTIQRTQQEDSAVYLCASSQEGLASGTQYFGPGTRLLVL.

This clonotype was recorded a few times. The V and J genes are TRBV12-3 or TRBV12-4 and TRBJ2-3; D is uncertain. The ends were cut back, 7 bases at V and 2 bases at J, with 10 bases in the middle. This CDR3 comprises 13 residues. The CDR3 coding sequence is TGTGCCAGCACCCAGCCCCCCACAGATACGCAGTATTTT. It is translated as CASTQPPTDTQYF.

In its sample, this clonotype was seen many times. The chain has TRBV2 and TRBJ2-4, with D uncertain. The CDR3 loop spans 13 amino acids. CDR1 and CDR2 from the germline V gene are SNHLY and FYNNEI. The V end lost 6 bases, the J end lost 14 bases, and 20 bases lay between the germline ends. This chain's CDR3 is CASRADSHVFEYF. CDR3 bases: TGTGCCAGCAGAGCTGACTCCCATGTTTTCGAGTACTTC.

V is TRBV27 and J is TRBJ2-5, with D perhaps matching TRBD2 (6 bases). Between the trimmed V and J ends, which lost 6 bases and 5 bases, there was a span of 16 bases. CDR3 length equals 14 residues. Germline CDR1 reads MNHEY; CDR2 reads SMNVEV (reference sequence). CDR3 DNA sequence: TGTGCCAGCAGATTCAGGGACTCCTGGGAGACCCAGTACTTC. Translation: CASRFRDSWETQYF.

This clonotype appeared many times. CDR3 sequence: CASRNLAYPDTQYF. In nucleotides, the CDR3 is TGTGCCAGCAGAAATCTAGCGTACCCAGATACGCAGTATTTT. The rearrangement uses TRBV12-3 or TRBV12-4 and TRBJ2-3; TRBD2 might be the D (6 bases). The CDR3 covers 14 residues. The V gene lost 6 bases and the J gene lost 4 bases, with 14 bases spanning the gap.

As regards this clonotype: A much larger clone differs from this one at a single base, so this may be a read error. The chain uses TRBV12-3 or TRBV12-4 and TRBJ1-5; 7 bases match TRBD1. With 8 bases clipped from V and 9 bases from J, the junction kept 10 bases outside the gene matches. The length of the CDR3 is 13 residues. This CDR3 is CASGQRGHRPQHF. The CDR3 DNA follows: TGTGCCAGCGGGCAAAGGGGGCATCGGCCCCAGCATTTT.

For this clonotype: A much larger clone is a single base away; this may be a read error. The CDR3, as DNA: TGTGCCAGCAGTGAAGAGCGAGGGAACACCGGGGAGCTGTTTTTT. It yields the protein CASSEERGNTGELFF. The J gene is TRBJ2-2, the V gene TRBV2; no clear D. Deletions cut 1 base from V and 1 base from J, with 7 bases between. CDR1 and CDR2 from the germline V gene are SNHLY and FYNNEI. The CDR3 has 15 amino acids.

This clonotype was found many times. This chain joins TRBV7-3 and TRBJ2-1; 7 positions agree with TRBD2. Losses at the gene ends were 4 bases for V and 5 bases for J; bases not matched to a gene: 8. Germline V CDR1 and CDR2: SGHTA, FQGTGA. This CDR3 is built from 15 residues. CDR3 loop: CASSSTSLGDNEQFF. CDR3 DNA: TGTGCCAGCAGCTCGACTAGCCTCGGAGACAATGAGCAGTTCTTC.

This clonotype has at least ten counts. The V gene is TRBV20-1, the J gene TRBJ2-1; 16 bases match TRBD2. This CDR3 contains 19 residues. CDR1 DFQATT and CDR2 SNEGSKA come from the germline V gene (reference sequence). J lost 2 bases, V lost 3 bases, and 10 bases had no gene match. DNA of the CDR3: TGCAGTGCTAGGCACCACGGGACTAGCGGGAGGGTTGCCTACAATGAGCAGTTCTTC. Translated: CSARHHGTSGRVAYNEQFF.

This clonotype has at least ten counts. The chain links TRBV12-3 or TRBV12-4 to TRBJ1-1; weak D call: TRBD1 (5 bases). This CDR3 is 12 amino acids long. Deletions cut 6 bases from V and 6 bases from J, with 11 bases between. For the CDR3, the DNA is TGTGCCAGCAGCCGGCTGGGGGCTGAAGCTTTCTTT. It is translated as CASSRLGAEAFF.

This clonotype was picked up a small number of times. The chain links TRBV7-9 to TRBJ2-7; 7 bases map to TRBD2. The trim removed 6 bases at V and 0 bases at J, leaving 11 bases unmatched. This CDR3 region has 16 residues. Germline loops: CDR1 SEHNR, CDR2 FQNEAQ (reference sequence). The CDR3: CASSQPGEGHSYEQYF. In DNA form, the CDR3 reads TGTGCCAGCAGTCAACCGGGGGAGGGGCACTCCTACGAGCAGTACTTC.

The chain carries TRBV6-1 and TRBJ1-4; 7 nucleotides match TRBD1. There are 13 residues in the CDR3. J was trimmed by 9 bases and V by 6 bases; bases with no gene match: 7. Germline loops: CDR1 MNHNS, CDR2 SASEGT. The CDR3 coding sequence is TGTGCCAGCAGCTGGGACAGCAGCCAAAAACTGTTTTTT. Protein product: CASSWDSSQKLFF.

This clonotype was picked up a small number of times. The V and J genes are TRBV5-4 and TRBJ2-7; D possibly corresponds to TRBD1 (6 bases). This CDR3 has 15 amino acids. Germline V CDR1 and CDR2: SGHNT, YYREEE (reference sequence). V shed 4 bases and J shed 5 bases, with 19 bases lying between them. CDR3 protein: CASSPVDRSVNEQYF. The CDR3 nucleotides are TGTGCCAGCAGCCCGGTTGACAGGTCTGTGAACGAGCAGTACTTC.

This clonotype was observed a few times. The chain couples TRBV7-2 to TRBJ1-5; tentative D call: TRBD1 (6 bases). The V and J ends lost 3 bases and 9 bases respectively, with 15 bases between them. The CDR3 contains 14 residues. CDR1 and CDR2 (germline): SGHTA, FQGNSA. The CDR3 is CASSFPGGGMPQHF. CDR3 sequence (DNA): TGTGCCAGCAGCTTTCCGGGGGGCGGCATGCCCCAGCATTTT.

The V call is TRBV28, the J call TRBJ1-1; D perhaps matches TRBD1 (6 bases). The CDR3 contains 16 residues. Trimming removed 4 bases at V and 6 bases at J, with 21 bases between. Germline CDR1 is MDHEN and CDR2 is SYDVKM. The CDR3 DNA follows: TGTGCCAGCAGTTATCCCCCTAAGGGGGGCGCCCCTGAAGCTTTCTTT. Amino acid sequence: CASSYPPKGGAPEAFF.

The chain is built from TRBV4-1 and TRBJ2-3; the match to TRBD2 covers 9 bases. The germline V gene encodes CDR1 MGHRA and CDR2 YSYEKL. The CDR3 runs 15 residues. V was clipped by 0 bases and J by 5 bases; unmatched bases: 3. The CDR3 reads CASSQEVTSGDTQYF. The CDR3 DNA sequence: TGCGCCAGCAGCCAAGAAGTGACTAGCGGAGATACGCAGTATTTT.

This clonotype has a count of ten or more. J is TRBJ1-1 and V is TRBV18, with D uncertain. The CDR3 consists of 11 residues. V shed 2 bases and J shed 4 bases, with 2 bases lying between them. CDR1 and CDR2 from the germline V gene are KGHSH and LQKENI. Written as DNA, the CDR3 is TGTGCCAGCTCACCAGTCACTGAAGCTTTCTTT. As protein: CASSPVTEAFF. The full variable domain, rest sourced from reference TRBV18 and TRBJ1-1, is NAGVMQNPRHLVRRRGQEARLRCSPMKGHSHVYWYRQLPEEGLKFMVYLQKENIIDESGMPKERFSAEFPKEGPSILRIQQVVRGDSAAYFCASSPVTEAFFGQGTRLTVV.

This clonotype was detected ten times or more. The rearrangement uses TRBV18 and TRBJ1-4; a possible D gene is TRBD1 (6 bases). Trimming took off 1 base at V and 3 bases at J, with 9 bases between the two ends. The germline CDR1 and CDR2 sequences are KGHSH and LQKENI. This CDR3 comprises 15 residues. The CDR3 here is CASSPRSGANEKLFF. The CDR3 nucleotides read TGTGCCAGCTCACCACGGTCAGGGGCTAATGAAAAACTGTTTTTT. Full variable domain (missing parts from reference TRBV18 and TRBJ1-4): NAGVMQNPRHLVRRRGQEARLRCSPMKGHSHVYWYRQLPEEGLKFMVYLQKENIIDESGMPKERFSAEFPKEGPSILRIQQVVRGDSAAYFCASSPRSGANEKLFFGSGTQLSVL.

This clonotype was observed a few times. The chain carries TRBV14 and TRBJ2-3; a possible D gene is TRBD2 (6 bases). The V and J ends lost 3 bases and 2 bases respectively, with 9 bases between them. The CDR3 loop spans 14 amino acids. In germline, CDR1 is SGHDN, CDR2 FVKESK. The DNA of the CDR3 is TGTGCCAGCAGCCACCCGGGACTCACAGATACGCAGTATTTT. It encodes CASSHPGLTDTQYF.

Details on this clonotype: Since a much larger clone is just one base distant, this may be a read error. The chain is built from TRBV6-2 or TRBV6-3 and TRBJ2-1; TRBD2 matches at 14 bases. This CDR3 has 19 amino acids. V was pared by 7 bases and J by 3 bases, with 14 bases of the junction left unmatched. Germline assignment: CDR1 MNHEY and CDR2 SVGEGT. The CDR3 loop reads CASTQGLAGVLSFYNEQFF. The CDR3 DNA follows: TGTGCCAGCACCCAGGGACTAGCGGGGGTGCTGAGCTTCTACAATGAGCAGTTCTTC.

At least ten counts were recorded for this clonotype. The chain employs TRBV28 and TRBJ2-7; maybe TRBD2 (6 bases). V was trimmed by 0 bases and J by 9 bases, leaving 15 bases between them. The V gene's germline CDR1 is MDHEN and CDR2 SYDVKM. The CDR3 sequence is 14 residues long. The CDR3 spells CASSLWVGRPWQYF. The CDR3 nucleotides are TGTGCCAGCAGTTTATGGGTCGGGAGACCGTGGCAGTACTTC.